The T cell receptor beta chain under discussion was sequenced for a study of cytomegalovirus exposure and HLA in healthy donors (dated by TCRdb to 2015 to 2018). Concerning the study at large: In an earlier analysis of about 560 of the donors, 276 Gb of sequence data and roughly 100 million unique TCR beta sequences from 150 million to 200 million T cells were reported. Typing coverage differed by locus: A, B, C, DRB1 and DQB1 were typed in about 620-640 donors, DQA1 in approximately 520, DPA1 in 600 to 610, and DPB1 in just under 490. The T cell repertoires of around 730 subjects were profiled by immunosequencing and related to cytomegalovirus serostatus. A later genetic analysis took genome-wide SNP genotypes for about 55% of the roughly 700 donors and used that subset as a discovery cohort. Donor age, sex, ethnicity and CMV serostatus were compiled together with the repertoire data. Both class I and class II loci were covered by HLA typing, at four-digit resolution. The study aimed to test whether cataloging public T cell receptors could reveal signatures of past pathogen exposure. An earlier analysis of 587 of the donors applied high-throughput TCR beta sequencing to assess whether each TCR beta V gene segment acted as functional or pseudogenic. Four to six DR-DQ haplotypes were handled as single units for association and clustering, since linkage in the cohort was strong. In the later analysis, no new phenotypic data were used to find candidate immune exposures; instead, reliance was placed on TCR beta sequences and their occurrence across donors. Every repertoire in the discovery cohort had been generated on one and the same sequencing platform. The study combined high-throughput TCR immunosequencing, statistical association of individual TCRs with disease status, and machine learning to predict cytomegalovirus infection status. The genetic ancestry cluster associated with self-reported Caucasian donors included roughly 84% of the roughly 380 genotyped donors. A later analysis re-analyzed previously published TCR beta repertoires from 500 to 700 donors and added high-resolution HLA genotyping to study TCR occurrence patterns. An early release that covered approximately 600 HLA-typed donors contained around 330 gigabases of sequencing data and 75 million to 100 million unique TCR sequences. Across 300 to 500 genotyped donors of the cohort, an average of about 250,000 unique TCR beta nucleotide sequences per donor were sequenced, and around 20% of those sequences were non-productive. A separate validation cohort of over 95 different subjects was used in addition to the 666-subject first cohort.

From its cysteine to its phenylalanine, the CDR3 spans 12 amino acids. Just the 36-base CDR3 DNA is kept, in frame starting at base 1. The junction carries 11 bases between V and J, which are trimmed by 4 bases and 8 bases respectively. The cohort comprised 550 to 700 healthy bone marrow donors. At the time of sampling, every cohort member was nominally healthy, though immune exposures that went unrecorded were likely present. The donor tested CMV seronegative and was one of the 352 seronegative cohort members. A peripheral blood sample was provided by each donor, and peripheral blood mononuclear cells were used for TCR beta sequencing. The Qiagen DNeasy Blood Extraction Kit was used to extract genomic DNA from the blood cell samples. Library prep was done by the immunoSEQ multiplex PCR assay. The multiplex PCR relied on a mix of 60 forward primers for TCR Vbeta segments and 13 reverse primers for TCR Jbeta segments. The CDR3 region of rearranged TCR beta genes was amplified from genomic DNA by a multiplex PCR assay. On the Illumina HiSeq System, the amplified TCR beta libraries were sequenced as 87-base-pair reads. The study's processing was this. A later analysis counted approximately 84 million unique TCR beta chains across the 670 or so repertoires, and some 11 million of these chains were shared by at least two donors. A nearest-neighbor algorithm error-corrected the raw reads and collapsed the reads into unique sequences, merging closely related sequences to remove PCR and sequencing errors. Alignment of CDR3 sequences to IMGT reference sequences was used to assign V, D and J gene segments. For a sequence to be retained, a match of at least six nucleotides to both a V gene segment and a J gene segment was required. Rearrangements were called productive when the CDR3 lacked stop codons and stayed in frame with V and J; all others were non-productive. Following IMGT convention, CDR3 was defined as the stretch from the second conserved V-encoded cysteine up to the conserved J-encoded phenylalanine. Sequences without an unambiguous match to a single V gene segment were excluded from the earlier analysis of a few hundred of the donors. An earlier analysis of about 600 of the donors called V segments functional above 56.7% productive rearrangements and segregating when the between-donor standard deviation exceeded 5%. To diagnose cytomegalovirus status from the catalog of TCR beta chain sequences, a statistical classification framework was built. In a later analysis, TCR nucleotide sequences were compared against IMGT/GENE-DB human TR gene sequences so that V and J genes could be assigned. Using the TCRdist pipeline, a later analysis assigned CDR3 sequences along with most-parsimonious VDJ recombination scenarios. In a later analysis, every TCR beta chain was defined by the combination of its CDR3 amino acid sequence and its V-gene family, and reads without a unique V-gene family were dropped. As a way to deal with suspected cross-contamination and a sequencing artifact, a later analysis dropped 640 or so nucleotide sequences that were highly shared and had low generation probability. For each public chain, a later analysis derived a clonal expansion index from normalized ranks of inferred template counts within each repertoire. In a later analysis, generation probabilities were computed using a VDJ recombination model fitted to out-of-frame rearrangements, and the results were checked against IGoR. In a later analysis, hypergeometric tests were used to score TCR-TCR, TCR-HLA and TCR-CMV co-occurrence, with a repertoire-size bias correction applied to TCR pairs. To estimate false discovery rates, a later analysis permuted the HLA or CMV assignments 20 times. In a later analysis, co-occurring TCRs were grouped using DBSCAN, with TCRdist sequence similarity added in when clustering inside HLA-allele-positive subsets. For co-occurrence clustering, repertoires with fewer than 30,000 or more than 120,000 public chains were excluded, along with five repertoires with anomalous nucleotide sharing. Imported from immuneACCESS, the table was reduced by TCRdb to in-frame sequences with V and J called. These copies leave out some clones; in studies compared against another copy, an unresolved V gene accounts for under half, and the cause of the remainder is not known. V and J calls plus clone size are reproduced from that table; the DNA served to infer D and trimming. The sample table shows some 100,000 clones, and 85% to 90% are seen once. Of the sample, about 3.7% falls within the top ten clones.

Remarks on this clone: Its antigen has not been determined. No much larger clone is present one base from it, and per-base qualities are unavailable.

Paper-wide results and their limitations: Some IMGT-functional V segments, including TRBV6-2 and TRBV6-3, could not be distinguished by the 87-base-pair reads and were therefore excluded. In vitro tests confirmed that a few of the cytomegalovirus-associated TCR beta chains recognize cytomegalovirus antigens. A group of highly shared sequence variants was considered likely to be a technical artifact of the sequencing pipeline. Presence/absence analyses assumed roughly uniform sequencing depth across donors, an assumption that may not hold. For the cohort, immune exposure information was limited to CMV serostatus. Only TCR beta chains were sequenced in this cohort, and the absence of alpha or paired-chain data limited detectable features. Specific HLA alleles were associated with more than 15,000 TCR beta sequences at a false discovery rate of 0.05 in a later analysis. In a later analysis, HLA-associated TCR beta chains were found to be more clonally expanded and to have lower generation probabilities than equally common non-associated chains. Linkage disequilibrium might explain the correlated functional status among segregating V segments, but an unknown experimental factor could not be ruled out. HLA typing was unavailable for some donors at each locus, so association tests used only the typed subset. According to a later analysis, TCR association rates differed among HLA loci, with DRB1 alleles showing the most associated TCRs and HLA-C alleles showing the fewest. Most TCR sequences were observed very rarely across donors, whereas some public TCRs were present in many individuals. Seventeen rarely observed V segments, including chromosome 9 orphons, were excluded from the earlier analysis of approximately 500 of the donors because counts were too low. In a later genetic analysis, fewer N-insertions in productive TCRs were reported among donors in an Asian-associated ancestry cluster than the roughly 670-donor mean. A later analysis reported that several top co-occurrence clusters appeared linked to parvovirus B19, influenza, CMV and Epstein-Barr virus. The study listed 164 TCR beta chains as associated with cytomegalovirus. In both the original and validation cohorts, the classifier was reported to diagnose cytomegalovirus status with high specificity and sensitivity. In a later genetic analysis, a missense DCLRE1C variant was associated with V-gene and J-gene trimming of TCR beta chains, and the association was replicated in an independent cohort. Assigning TCR associations to individual alleles was difficult when HLA alleles, especially DR and DQ, strongly co-occurred. In an earlier analysis of 587 of the donors, most TCR beta V segments appeared in productive rearrangements about 87% or about 30% of the time, broadly matching IMGT annotations. A further reported finding was that TCR beta sequences accurately predicted the HLA-A and HLA-B alleles for most subjects in the first cohort. According to a later analysis, most CMV-associated TCR beta chains appeared to be HLA-restricted, and the HLA associations seemed to be driven largely by CMV exposure. The authors suggested that the approach could potentially be generalized to other disease states and immunological phenotypes.

Sequenced sample: PBMCs. The receptor was isolated from a man aged 25-40 years in good health and CMV-seronegative. The V and J genes are TRBV6-7 and TRBJ1-2; no D gene call is confident. Being an ORF, TRBV6-7 has a function that is uncertain. The DNA sequence is as follows: TGTGCCAGCAGTTTACAGCCCCCCGGCTACACCTTC. Its protein product is CASSLQPPGYTF.